Shown below are 27 T cell receptor beta chains from a single sample sequenced in a study of lymphopenia after photon versus proton radiotherapy. TCRdb keeps only in-frame clones here, not all; method: immunoSEQ multiplex PCR. The table lists around 25,000 clones, around four fifths of them singletons. The source was peripheral blood, collected from a patient treated with photon-based radiotherapy. These TCRs come from a man aged 40-55 years with gastric cancer.

This rearrangement joins TRBV19 to TRBJ2-2; the D gene could be TRBD1 or TRBD2 (7 bases each). V was shortened by 4 bases and J by 4 bases, with 13 bases between the two germline ends. The CDR3 extends over 15 amino acids. The V gene's germline CDR1 is LNHDA and CDR2 SQIVND (reference sequence). CDR3 loop: CASSTRRGGTGELFF. The CDR3 DNA follows: TGTGCCAGTAGTACCCGCAGGGGGGGCACCGGGGAGCTGTTTTTT.

V gene TRBV7-3 combines with J gene TRBJ1-5; weak D call: TRBD1 (5 bases). This CDR3 is 13 amino acids long. Germline CDR1 reads SGHTA; CDR2 reads FQGTGA. V dropped 4 bases and J dropped 7 bases, with 11 bases sitting between them. In DNA, the CDR3 is TGTGCCAGCAGCTCAGGGCCCGGACAGCCCCAGCATTTT. Protein sequence: CASSSGPGQPQHF. Full variable domain (remainder filled in from reference TRBV7-3 and TRBJ1-5): GAGVSQTPSNKVTEKGKYVELRCDPISGHTALYWYRQSLGQGPEFLIYFQGTGAADDSGLPNDRFFAVRPEGSVSTLKIQRTERGDSAVYLCASSSGPGQPQHFGDGTRLSIL.

This chain uses TRBV5-1 with TRBJ2-3; D gene uncertain. V shed 4 bases and J shed 6 bases, with 6 bases lying between them. Germline V gene data show CDR1 as SGHRS and CDR2 as YFSETQ. The CDR3 has 11 amino acids. The CDR3 region is CASSPGDTQYF. In nucleotides, the CDR3 is TGCGCCAGCAGCCCCGGTGATACGCAGTATTTT.

This clone was seen only once. The chain is built from TRBV15 and TRBJ1-1, with 10 bases aligning to TRBD1. The germline V gene has CDR1 LNHNV and CDR2 YYDKDF (reference sequence). The CDR3 runs to 17 residues. The junction had 11 bases not matched to a gene; V was cut back by 0 bases and J by 7 bases. The CDR3 spells CATSREGTGVGSLEAFF. Written as DNA, the CDR3 is TGTGCCACCAGCAGAGAAGGGACAGGGGTCGGAAGCCTTGAAGCTTTCTTT.

The J gene is TRBJ2-2, the V gene TRBV7-2; no clear D. The V end was cut by 2 bases, the J end by 6 bases, with 7 bases between. The CDR3 covers 13 residues. Germline V gene lookup returns CDR1 SGHTA and CDR2 FQGNSA. CDR3 region: CASSLMEAGELFF. CDR3 sequence (DNA): TGTGCCAGCAGCTTAATGGAAGCCGGGGAGCTGTTTTTT.

A note on this clone: Different DNA sequences within this sample yield the same CDR3. CDR3 nucleotides: TGCGCCAGCAGCCAAGTGCGAGGAGAGACCCAGTACTTC. Translated: CASSQVRGETQYF. This sequence joins TRBV4-1 and TRBJ2-5; D unresolved. Germline V gene sequence: CDR1 MGHRA, CDR2 YSYEKL. With 1 base removed from V and 4 bases from J, the gap between germline ends came to 7 bases. This CDR3 spans 13 amino acids.

V usage is TRBV9 and J usage is TRBJ2-2; weak D call: TRBD2 (5 bases). Trimming pared 0 bases from V and 7 bases from J, leaving 7 bases between. CDR1 is SGDLS, CDR2 YYNGEE, per germline. The CDR3 spans 13 residues. The CDR3 DNA is TGTGCCAGCAGCGTAGTGGGAGACGGGGAGCTGTTTTTT. It is translated as CASSVVGDGELFF.

The chain uses TRBV6-5 and TRBJ2-7, with TRBD1 identical over 8 bases. J lost 5 bases, V lost 8 bases, and 14 bases had no gene match. CDR3 length equals 15 residues. Germline assignment: CDR1 MNHEY and CDR2 SVGAGI. In DNA, the CDR3 is TGTGCCAGCGCCCCCGGTCGGGCAGGGGGCGACGAGCAGTACTTC. It yields the protein CASAPGRAGGDEQYF.

The V and J genes are TRBV9 and TRBJ1-1, with a possible D match to TRBD1 (5 bases). CDR1 is SGDLS, CDR2 YYNGEE, per germline. This CDR3 has 13 amino acids. Trimming removed 3 bases from V and 5 bases from J, with 11 bases in between. This CDR3 is CASSAQVRTEAFF. The CDR3 region has the DNA TGTGCCAGCAGCGCACAGGTCCGGACTGAAGCTTTCTTT.

The rearrangement joins TRBV7-9 to TRBJ1-1; no reliable D call. CDR1 SEHNR and CDR2 FQNEAQ come from the germline V gene (reference sequence). CDR3 length equals 13 residues. Trimming took 1 base from V and 4 from J, leaving 7 bases between them. CDR3 sequence reads: CASSLGSGTEAFF. The CDR3 nucleotides read TGTGCCAGCAGCTTAGGTTCGGGCACTGAAGCTTTCTTT.

This chain connects TRBV5-4 to TRBJ2-1; no clear D gene. The V gene lost 3 bases and the J gene lost 11 bases, with 9 bases spanning the gap. Germline CDR1 is SGHNT and CDR2 is YYREEE (reference sequence). The CDR3 is made up of 11 amino acids. CDR3: CASSSSLQQFF. The DNA for the CDR3 is TGTGCCAGCAGCTCCTCCCTTCAGCAGTTCTTC.

The chain employs TRBV19 and TRBJ2-3, with D possibly matching TRBD1 (5 bases). The V and J ends lost 4 bases and 0 bases respectively, with 11 bases between them. Germline V lookup: CDR1 LNHDA, CDR2 SQIVND (reference sequence). CDR3 length equals 15 residues. CDR3 sequence: CASSTTVTSTDTQYF. In DNA form, the CDR3 reads TGTGCCAGTAGTACGACAGTAACTAGCACAGATACGCAGTATTTT.

This chain joins TRBV19 and TRBJ1-6; 10 nucleotides match TRBD1. The CDR3 covers 17 residues. The V gene's germline CDR1 is LNHDA and CDR2 SQIVND (reference sequence). Trimming took 7 bases from V and 14 from J; bases not matched to a gene: 20. The CDR3 DNA reads TGTGCCAGTACCCGAATATTCGACAGGGGGCCTCTTAGGGCCCTCCACTTT. It specifies CASTRIFDRGPLRALHF.

The chain carries TRBV11-1 and TRBJ2-7; D might be TRBD1 (6 bases). Trimming removed 3 bases from V and 3 bases from J, with 12 bases in between. There are 14 residues in the CDR3. Germline V gene sequence: CDR1 SGHAT, CDR2 FQDESV (reference sequence). In nucleotides, the CDR3 is TGTGCCAGCAGCTTCACAGGGTCCGGCTACGAGCAGTACTTC. It translates to CASSFTGSGYEQYF.

This clone was seen a single time. J is TRBJ1-2 and V is TRBV15; 11 bases agree with TRBD1. Germline V gene data show CDR1 as LNHNV and CDR2 as YYDKDF (reference sequence). The CDR3 contains 15 residues. Trimming at V came to 3 bases and at J to 4 bases, leaving 4 bases not matched to a gene. CDR3 in amino acids: CATSSRTGGIYGYTF. CDR3 bases: TGTGCCACCAGCAGTCGGACAGGGGGCATCTATGGCTACACCTTC.

The gene calls are TRBV7-3 and TRBJ1-1; 8 nucleotides align to TRBD1. Germline CDR1 is SGHTA and CDR2 is FQGTGA. The CDR3 loop spans 13 amino acids. After removal of 2 bases from V and 5 bases from J, the junction contained 1 base not matched to a gene. In DNA, the CDR3 is TGTGCCAGCAGCTTACGACAGGGGACTGAAGCTTTCTTT. This codes for CASSLRQGTEAFF.

This chain links TRBV11-2 with TRBJ1-1; no definite D call. Trimming pared 0 bases from V and 1 base from J, leaving 6 bases between. Germline CDR1 reads SGHAT; CDR2 reads FQNNGV. The CDR3 is 14 amino acids. This CDR3 reads CASSLEQRNTEAFF. The CDR3 DNA follows: TGTGCCAGCAGCTTAGAGCAGAGGAACACTGAAGCTTTCTTT.

V and J are TRBV5-5 and TRBJ1-1; TRBD1 is a possible D gene (6 bases). The CDR3 totals 16 residues. The germline CDR1 and CDR2 sequences are SGHKS and YYEKEE (reference sequence). V lost 4 bases, J lost 5 bases, and 21 bases lay in between. The CDR3 DNA sequence: TGTGCCAGCAGCCCCTGGGGGGCGGGGGGATTAACTGAAGCTTTCTTT. It is translated as CASSPWGAGGLTEAFF.

This clone was recorded once. The chain employs TRBV2 and TRBJ1-3, with TRBD1 matching 9 bases. V was clipped by 7 bases and J by 0 bases; unmatched bases: 10. Germline CDR1 is SNHLY and CDR2 is FYNNEI. CDR3 length: 17 residues. The DNA for the CDR3 is TGTGCCAGCATGAACAGGGGGCGGTTGGTCTCTGGAAACACCATATATTTT. This gives the protein CASMNRGRLVSGNTIYF.

The V call is TRBV6-5, the J call TRBJ1-1, with D uncertain. Germline V gives CDR1 MNHEY, CDR2 SVGAGI. Trimming stripped 0 bases from V and 2 bases from J, with 13 bases between. The CDR3 length is 16 residues. The CDR3 is CASSYSISTANTEAFF. The CDR3 DNA is TGTGCCAGCAGTTACTCGATCTCCACAGCCAACACTGAAGCTTTCTTT.

V gene TRBV4-1 combines with J gene TRBJ1-2; 11 bases map to TRBD1. CDR1 MGHRA and CDR2 YSYEKL come from the germline V gene. Unmatched junction bases numbered 4, after V lost 0 bases and J lost 10 bases. This CDR3 has 14 amino acids. For the CDR3, the DNA is TGCGCCAGCAGCCAAGACCGGACAGGGGGCGACTACACCTTC. It codes for CASSQDRTGGDYTF.

The chain recombines TRBV19 with TRBJ2-1, with D perhaps being TRBD1 or TRBD2 (5 bases each). Per the germline V gene, CDR1 is LNHDA and CDR2 is SQIVND (reference sequence). V shed 4 bases and J shed 4 bases, with 14 bases lying between them. The CDR3 sequence is 15 residues long. Here the CDR3 reads CASSKEGTSYNEQFF. The CDR3 DNA reads as TGTGCCAGTAGTAAAGAGGGGACCAGTTACAATGAGCAGTTCTTC. The whole variable domain, remainder taken from reference TRBV19 and TRBJ2-1, is DGGITQSPKYLFRKEGQNVTLSCEQNLNHDAMYWYRQDPGQGLRLIYYSQIVNDFQKGDIAEGYSVSREKKESFPLTVTSAQKNPTAFYLCASSKEGTSYNEQFFGPGTRLTVL.

V is TRBV9 and J is TRBJ2-6; D gene uncertain. Looked up from germline, CDR1 is SGDLS and CDR2 is YYNGEE. V gave up 5 bases and J gave up 0 bases, with 9 bases separating them. The CDR3 extends over 15 amino acids. The CDR3 nucleotides are TGTGCCAGCAGTCTAAGGATCTCTGGGGCCAACGTCCTGACTTTC. Its protein is CASSLRISGANVLTF.

The chain joins TRBV7-2 to TRBJ1-2; D not certain. This CDR3 region has 13 residues. Deletions cut 1 base from V and 8 bases from J, with 11 bases between. The germline V gene encodes CDR1 SGHTA and CDR2 FQGNSA. CDR3 sequence: CASSLGPTLGYTF. The CDR3, as DNA: TGTGCCAGCAGCTTAGGTCCGACCCTAGGCTACACCTTC.

The gene calls are TRBV2 and TRBJ1-5, with D maybe TRBD1 (5 bases). This CDR3 is built from 13 residues. Trimming stripped 4 bases from V and 4 bases from J, with 8 bases between. CDR1 is SNHLY, CDR2 FYNNEI, per germline. The CDR3 sequence is CASSGDQNQPQHF. The CDR3 region has the DNA TGTGCCAGCAGTGGGGACCAGAATCAGCCCCAGCATTTT.

The chain's CDR3 is CASSVGTGTPYEQYF. The CDR3 DNA sequence: TGTGCCAGCAGCGTAGGGACAGGGACCCCCTACGAGCAGTACTTC. The chain carries TRBV9 and TRBJ2-7; 8 bases are shared with TRBD1. Germline assignment: CDR1 SGDLS and CDR2 YYNGEE. Trimming took 0 bases from V and 2 from J; bases not matched to a gene: 4. This CDR3 comprises 15 residues. The entire variable domain, with the rest obtained from reference TRBV9 and TRBJ2-7, is as follows: DSGVTQTPKHLITATGQRVTLRCSPRSGDLSVYWYQQSLDQGLQFLIQYYNGEERAKGNILERFSAQQFPDLHSELNLSSLELGDSALYFCASSVGTGTPYEQYFGPGTRLTVT.

The V and J genes are TRBV7-2 and TRBJ2-7, with D uncertain. V lost 0 bases and J lost 7, with 7 bases in between. Germline V gene sequence: CDR1 SGHTA, CDR2 FQGNSA. This CDR3 has 12 residues. CDR3 in amino acids: CASSLASREQYF. The DNA for the CDR3 is TGTGCCAGCAGCTTAGCGTCGCGGGAGCAGTACTTC.